This T cell receptor (beta chain) was sequenced in a study of blood T cell repertoires in COVID-19. Study information: Spain, Italy and the United States supplied samples that represented acute and convalescent COVID-19. T cells, B-cell-depleted T cells, or PBMCs supplied cDNA or gDNA.

This CDR3 is 16 amino acids long. CDR1 and CDR2 (germline): SGDLS, YYNGEE. V was clipped by 0 bases and J by 2 bases; unmatched bases: 4. Participants came from some 23 US areas, aged roughly 18 to 95 years. Clinical history reported by participants formed the basis on which cohorts were assigned. The protocol was immunoSEQ multiplex PCR, while the TCRdb copy is restricted to in-frame clones and leaves out a portion. The sample carries approximately 360,000 clones, over 75% recorded once. This chain links TRBV9 with TRBJ2-7; 11 nucleotides match TRBD1. The clonotype comes from a woman in her twenties or thirties with acute COVID-19. Sequencing input: PBMCs or T cells enriched from blood (not recorded which). CDR3 loop: CASSVDVGQGAYEQYF. The CDR3 DNA sequence: TGTGCCAGCAGCGTAGATGTGGGACAGGGGGCCTACGAGCAGTACTTC.